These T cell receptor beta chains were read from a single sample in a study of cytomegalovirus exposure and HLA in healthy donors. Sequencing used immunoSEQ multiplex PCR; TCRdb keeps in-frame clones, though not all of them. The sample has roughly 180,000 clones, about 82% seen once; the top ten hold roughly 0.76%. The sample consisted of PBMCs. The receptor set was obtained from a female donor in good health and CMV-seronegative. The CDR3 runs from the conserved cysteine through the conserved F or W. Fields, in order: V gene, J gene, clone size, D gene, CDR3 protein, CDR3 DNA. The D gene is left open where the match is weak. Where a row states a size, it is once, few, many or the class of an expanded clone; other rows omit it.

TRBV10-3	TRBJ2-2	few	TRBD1	CAISENRGGAGELFF	TGTGCCATCAGTGAGAACAGGGGTGGTGCCGGGGAGCTGTTTTTT
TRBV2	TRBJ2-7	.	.	CASSEALPRNEQYF	TGTGCCAGCAGTGAAGCGCTTCCGAGAAACGAGCAGTACTTC
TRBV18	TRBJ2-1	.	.	CASSPSVPSSYNEQFF	TGTGCCAGCTCACCATCGGTGCCTAGCTCCTACAATGAGCAGTTCTTC
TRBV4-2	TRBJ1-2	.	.	CASSQDSGYTF	TGTGCCAGCAGCCAAGACTCTGGCTACACCTTC
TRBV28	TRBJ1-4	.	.	CASSSVMTGLSEKLFF	TGTGCCAGCAGTTCGGTTATGACAGGCTTGAGCGAAAAACTGTTTTTT
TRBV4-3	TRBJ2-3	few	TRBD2	CASSQNAPSGTTDTQYF	TGCGCCAGCAGCCAAAATGCCCCTAGCGGGACTACAGATACGCAGTATTTT
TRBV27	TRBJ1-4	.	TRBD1	CASSPGQANEKLFF	TGTGCCAGCAGCCCGGGACAGGCTAATGAAAAACTGTTTTTT
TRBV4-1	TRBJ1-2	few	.	CASSQSLLRSGYGYTF	TGCGCCAGCAGCCAATCCCTCCTTCGATCCGGCTATGGCTACACCTTC
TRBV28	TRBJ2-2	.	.	CASNPAGSLSGELFF	TGTGCCAGCAACCCGGCGGGGAGCCTTTCCGGGGAGCTGTTTTTT
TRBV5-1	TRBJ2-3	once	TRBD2	CASTPLAGGDTQYF	TGCGCCAGCACACCCTTAGCGGGGGGAGATACGCAGTATTTT
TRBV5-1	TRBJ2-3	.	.	CASSPLGTDTQYF	TGCGCCAGCAGCCCCCTAGGAACAGATACGCAGTATTTT
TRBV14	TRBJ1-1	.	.	CASSQDVGRASEAFF	TGTGCCAGCAGCCAAGATGTTGGCAGGGCGTCTGAAGCTTTCTTT
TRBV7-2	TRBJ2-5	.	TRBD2	CASSLLASGRASETQYF	TGTGCCAGCAGCTTATTGGCTAGCGGGAGGGCATCGGAGACCCAGTACTTC
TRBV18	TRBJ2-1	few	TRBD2	CASSPGLAGREQFF	TGTGCCAGCTCACCTGGACTAGCCGGGCGTGAGCAGTTCTTC
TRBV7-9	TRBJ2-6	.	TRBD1	CASSARTGLYSGANVLTF	TGTGCCAGCAGCGCCCGGACAGGTCTCTACTCTGGGGCCAACGTCCTGACTTTC
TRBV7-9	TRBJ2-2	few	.	CASSLVTGTGELFF	TGTGCCAGCAGCTTAGTCACGGGAACCGGGGAGCTGTTTTTT
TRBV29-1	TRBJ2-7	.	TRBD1	CRRWTGGASGLATPHEQYF	TGCAGACGATGGACAGGGGGCGCATCTGGACTAGCCACCCCCCACGAGCAGTACTTC
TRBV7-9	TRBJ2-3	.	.	CASSWSGSTDTQYF	TGTGCCAGCAGTTGGAGCGGGAGCACAGATACGCAGTATTTT
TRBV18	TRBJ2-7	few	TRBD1	CASSETGSEQYF	TGTGCCAGCTCGGAGACAGGGAGCGAGCAGTACTTC
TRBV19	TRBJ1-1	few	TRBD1	CASMRTGRNTEAFF	TGTGCCAGTATGAGGACAGGGAGGAACACTGAAGCTTTCTTT
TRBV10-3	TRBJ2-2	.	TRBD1	CAISDPRQGDTGELFF	TGTGCCATCAGTGACCCTAGACAGGGGGACACCGGGGAGCTGTTTTTT
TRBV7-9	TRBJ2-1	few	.	CASSHPNEQFF	TGTGCCAGCAGCCATCCCAATGAGCAGTTCTTC
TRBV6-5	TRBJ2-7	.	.	CASSYSDTGSLYEQYF	TGTGCCAGCAGTTACTCGGATACAGGGTCATTATACGAGCAGTACTTC
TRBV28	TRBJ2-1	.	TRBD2	CASSDLGGYNEQFF	TGTGCCAGCAGCGACCTGGGGGGGTACAATGAGCAGTTCTTC
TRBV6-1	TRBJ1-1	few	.	CASSRQESTEAFF	TGTGCCAGCAGTAGACAGGAGAGCACTGAAGCTTTCTTT
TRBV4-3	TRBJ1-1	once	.	CASSHLQGNTEAFF	TGCGCCAGCAGCCATCTCCAGGGTAACACTGAAGCTTTCTTT
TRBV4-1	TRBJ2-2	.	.	CASSQLARAGELFF	TGCGCCAGCAGCCAACTAGCGCGCGCCGGGGAGCTGTTTTTT
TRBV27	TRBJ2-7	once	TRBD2	CASRTGTSSYEQYF	TGTGCCAGCAGGACCGGGACTAGCTCCTACGAGCAGTACTTC
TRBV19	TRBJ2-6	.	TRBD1	CASSPDRAGANVLTF	TGTGCCAGTAGTCCAGACAGGGCTGGGGCCAACGTCCTGACTTTC
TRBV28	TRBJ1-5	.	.	CASSLDSRGRDQPQHF	TGTGCCAGCAGTTTAGACAGTCGTGGTCGTGATCAGCCCCAGCATTTT
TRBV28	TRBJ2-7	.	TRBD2	CASRRYSTSPREQYF	TGTGCCAGCAGGCGTTACTCGACTAGCCCACGCGAGCAGTACTTC
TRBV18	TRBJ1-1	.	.	CASSSDTEAFF	TGTGCCAGCTCAAGCGACACTGAAGCTTTCTTT
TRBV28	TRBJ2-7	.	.	CASTPPRSSYEQYF	TGTGCCAGCACCCCCCCCCGGAGCTCCTACGAGCAGTACTTC
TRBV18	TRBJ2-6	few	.	CASSPGLPNSGANVLTF	TGTGCCAGCTCACCTGGACTGCCGAACTCTGGGGCCAACGTCCTGACTTTC
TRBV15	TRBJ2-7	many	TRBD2	CATSRDRDYSYEQYF	TGTGCCACCAGCAGAGACCGGGACTACTCCTACGAGCAGTACTTC
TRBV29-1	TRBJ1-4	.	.	CSARLEDEKLFF	TGCAGCGCCCGTTTAGAAGATGAAAAACTGTTTTTT
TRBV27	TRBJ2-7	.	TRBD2	CASSLAATYEQYF	TGTGCCAGCAGTCTAGCGGCTACCTACGAGCAGTACTTC
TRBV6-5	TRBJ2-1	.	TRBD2	CASRLSGGASFF	TGTGCCAGCAGACTCAGCGGGGGGGCATCGTTCTTC
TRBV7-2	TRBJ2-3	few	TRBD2	CASSLAGGRGGGAPHTQYF	TGTGCCAGCAGCTTAGCGGGGGGGCGGGGCGGGGGGGCTCCTCATACGCAGTATTTT
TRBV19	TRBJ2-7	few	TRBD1	CASMGQALAEQYF	TGTGCCAGTATGGGACAGGCTTTGGCCGAGCAGTACTTC
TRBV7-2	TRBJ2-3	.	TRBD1	CASSPRQGRGYTDTQYF	TGTGCCAGCAGCCCCCGACAGGGGAGAGGGTACACAGATACGCAGTATTTT
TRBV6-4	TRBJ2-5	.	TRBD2	CASIGRVSGWTRETQYF	TGTGCCAGCATTGGGAGGGTGTCCGGGTGGACCCGGGAGACCCAGTACTTC
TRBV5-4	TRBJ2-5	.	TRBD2	CASSLTSGIETQYF	TGTGCCAGCAGCTTGACTAGCGGGATAGAGACCCAGTACTTC
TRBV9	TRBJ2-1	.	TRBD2	CASRGESGNLLNEQFF	TGTGCCAGCAGAGGGGAAAGCGGGAATTTGTTAAATGAGCAGTTCTTC
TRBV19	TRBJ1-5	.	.	CASSIGGQAYRSNQPQHF	TGTGCCAGTAGTATCGGGGGGCAGGCCTATAGGAGCAATCAGCCCCAGCATTTT
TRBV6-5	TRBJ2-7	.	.	CASRSHGTLYEQYF	TGTGCCAGCAGGTCCCACGGGACTCTCTACGAGCAGTACTTC
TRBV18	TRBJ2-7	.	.	CASSPPSSYEQYF	TGTGCCAGCTCACCGCCCAGCTCCTACGAGCAGTACTTC
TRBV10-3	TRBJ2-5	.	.	CAISEETELQETQYF	TGTGCCATCAGTGAAGAGACGGAGCTCCAAGAGACCCAGTACTTC
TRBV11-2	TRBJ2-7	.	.	CASSWAYEQYF	TGTGCCAGCAGCTGGGCATACGAGCAGTACTTC
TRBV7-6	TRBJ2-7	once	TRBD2	CASSSLAGPYEQYF	TGTGCCAGCAGCTCACTAGCGGGGCCCTACGAGCAGTACTTC
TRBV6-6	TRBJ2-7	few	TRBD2	CASSTTSAEQYF	TGTGCCAGCAGTACTACTAGCGCCGAGCAGTACTTC
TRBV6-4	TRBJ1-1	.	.	CASRDSSKNTEAFF	TGTGCCAGCAGGGACAGCTCAAAGAACACTGAAGCTTTCTTT
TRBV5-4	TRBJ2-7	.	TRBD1	CASSPGQGAYEQYF	TGTGCCAGCAGCCCCGGGCAGGGGGCTTACGAGCAGTACTTC
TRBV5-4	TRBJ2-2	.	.	CASRSGHSTGELFF	TGTGCCAGCAGATCAGGACATTCCACCGGGGAGCTGTTTTTT
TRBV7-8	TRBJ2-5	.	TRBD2	CATSPGAGARAQYF	TGTGCCACCTCCCCTGGAGCGGGGGCCAGGGCCCAGTACTTC
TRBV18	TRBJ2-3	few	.	CASSPSGTRGTDTQYF	TGTGCCAGCTCACCATCTGGGACAAGAGGCACAGATACGCAGTATTTT
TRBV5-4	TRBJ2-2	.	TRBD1	CASSQPGQGAVGELFF	TGTGCCAGCAGTCAACCGGGACAGGGGGCTGTCGGGGAGCTGTTTTTT